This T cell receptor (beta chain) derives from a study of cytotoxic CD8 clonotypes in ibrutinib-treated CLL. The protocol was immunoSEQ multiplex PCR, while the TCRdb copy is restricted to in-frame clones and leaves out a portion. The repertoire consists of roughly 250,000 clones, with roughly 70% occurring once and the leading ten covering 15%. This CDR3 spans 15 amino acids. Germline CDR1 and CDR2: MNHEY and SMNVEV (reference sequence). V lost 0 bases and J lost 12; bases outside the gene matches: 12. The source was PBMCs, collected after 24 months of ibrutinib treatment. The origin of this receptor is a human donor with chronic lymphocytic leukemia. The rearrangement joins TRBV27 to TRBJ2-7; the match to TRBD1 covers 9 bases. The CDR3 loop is CASSLSGQGLNRGYF. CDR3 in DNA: TGTGCCAGCAGTTTATCGGGACAGGGACTGAACCGGGGGTACTTC.